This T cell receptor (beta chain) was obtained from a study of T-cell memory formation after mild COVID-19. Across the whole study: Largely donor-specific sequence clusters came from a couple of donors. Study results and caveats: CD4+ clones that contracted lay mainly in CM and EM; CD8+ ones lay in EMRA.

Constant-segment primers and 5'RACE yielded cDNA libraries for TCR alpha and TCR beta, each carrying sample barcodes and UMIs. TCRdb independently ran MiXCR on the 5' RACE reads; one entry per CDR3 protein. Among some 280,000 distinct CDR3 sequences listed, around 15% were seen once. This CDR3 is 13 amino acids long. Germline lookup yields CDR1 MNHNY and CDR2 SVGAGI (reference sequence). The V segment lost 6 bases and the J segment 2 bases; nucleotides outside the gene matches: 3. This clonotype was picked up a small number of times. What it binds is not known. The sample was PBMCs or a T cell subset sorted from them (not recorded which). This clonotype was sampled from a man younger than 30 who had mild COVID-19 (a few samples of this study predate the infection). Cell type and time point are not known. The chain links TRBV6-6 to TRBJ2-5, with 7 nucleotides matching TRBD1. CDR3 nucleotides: TGTGCCAGCAGAAGGACAGGACAAGAGACCCAGTACTTC. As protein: CASRRTGQETQYF.